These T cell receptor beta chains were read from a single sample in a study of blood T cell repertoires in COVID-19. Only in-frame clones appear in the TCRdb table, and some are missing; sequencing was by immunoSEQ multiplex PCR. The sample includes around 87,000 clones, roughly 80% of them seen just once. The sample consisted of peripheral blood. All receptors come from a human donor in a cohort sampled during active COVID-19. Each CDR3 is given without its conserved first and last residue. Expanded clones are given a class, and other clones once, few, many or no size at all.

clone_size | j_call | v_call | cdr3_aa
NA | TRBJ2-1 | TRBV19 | ASTMPGVGNEQF
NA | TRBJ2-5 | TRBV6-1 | ASSEEDRTVLQETQY
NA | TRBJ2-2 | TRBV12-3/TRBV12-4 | ASSPSGTGELF
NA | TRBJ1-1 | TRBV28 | ASIIPGMLAF
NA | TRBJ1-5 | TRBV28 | ASSGTGTGYSNQPQH
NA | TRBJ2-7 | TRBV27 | ASSLGPGLDVYEQY
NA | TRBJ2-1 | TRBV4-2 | ASSQETTGGEQF
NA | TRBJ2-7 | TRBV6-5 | ASRSRGQGAYEQY
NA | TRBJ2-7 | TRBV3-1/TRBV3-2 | ASSHIPGQYEQY
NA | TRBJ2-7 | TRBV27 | ASSFRDPGQGLVGSYEQY
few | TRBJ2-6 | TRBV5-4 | ASSLGAGSGANVLT
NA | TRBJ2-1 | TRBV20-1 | SASRREGNEQF